The text below deals with one TCR beta chain. This CDR3 has 13 residues. V dropped 6 bases and J dropped 1 base, with 9 bases sitting between them. The sample is drawn from a study of control samples from healthy donors and cancer patients. Data came from immunoSEQ multiplex PCR; TCRdb stores just in-frame clones and leaves some out. The table shows hundreds of thousands of clones, with around nine tenths occurring only once. Input material: PBMCs. The TCR comes from a man in his forties with head and neck cancer. This chain uses TRBV12-3 or TRBV12-4 with TRBJ1-1; D call uncertain. CDR3 sequence (DNA): TGTGCCAGCAGACAAAAAGGGAACACTGAAGCTTTCTTT. It specifies CASRQKGNTEAFF.